The subject of this entry is one T cell receptor (beta chain). J was trimmed by 4 bases and V by 3 bases; bases with no gene match: 2. Germline V lookup: CDR1 KGHSH, CDR2 LQKENI. CDR3 size: 14 residues. This sample is drawn from a study of blood T cell repertoires in COVID-19. The wider study: There were acute and convalescent COVID-19 samples, and they came from the United States, Italy and Spain. From T cells, B-cell-depleted T cells, or PBMCs came the material, which was cDNA or gDNA.

Authors' methods: Estimates of nucleated cell counts were drawn from the amplification of reference gene primers. Sequenced by immunoSEQ multiplex PCR; TCRdb stores in-frame clones only, minus some. That table gives V, J and clone size, and the DNA gave D and trimming. The table records about 180,000 clones, 83% of them present only once. Material for sequencing was peripheral blood. This TCR was recovered from a human donor in a cohort sampled during active COVID-19. The chain employs TRBV18 and TRBJ1-4; 7 nucleotides agree with TRBD1. This CDR3 is CASSPRDSNEKLFF. In nucleotides, the CDR3 is TGTGCCAGCTCACCGAGGGACAGTAATGAAAAACTGTTTTTT.